The 27 T cell receptor beta chains given below trace back to one sample, sequenced in a study of naive and memory T cell subsets. Both TRBC1 and TRBC2 were covered by a beta constant-region primer of two equimolar oligonucleotides. TCRdb re-called the UMI-ligation and nested PCR reads with MiXCR, one entry per CDR3 protein. The sample holds roughly 140,000 distinct CDR3 sequences, about a sixth seen once. The material sequenced was naive CD4+ T cells from blood. The receptors originated from a human donor in good health.

The chain recombines TRBV4-1 with TRBJ1-6; D unresolved. Germline V CDR1 and CDR2: MGHRA, YSYEKL. The CDR3 length is 16 residues. V lost 0 bases and J 3 bases, leaving 9 bases between the germline ends. The CDR3 loop reads CASSQDLRNYNSPLHF. CDR3 DNA sequence: TGCGCCAGCAGCCAAGATCTACGGAACTATAATTCACCCCTCCACTTT.

This clonotype was counted at least ten times. The chain has TRBV6-5 and TRBJ1-2, with D hard to call. Trimming stripped 2 bases from V and 4 bases from J, with 5 bases between. The CDR3 spans 12 residues. CDR1 and CDR2 from the germline V gene are MNHEY and SVGAGI. The CDR3 coding sequence is TGTGCCAGCAGTTACGGCCCCTATGGCTACACCTTC. This gives the protein CASSYGPYGYTF.

There are a few counts of this clonotype. The chain carries TRBV30 and TRBJ2-5; a possible D gene is TRBD2 (6 bases). This CDR3 comprises 12 residues. Germline values: CDR1 GTSNPN, CDR2 SVGIG (reference sequence). V was pared by 2 bases and J by 7 bases, with 11 bases between. The CDR3 is CAWSRPAGTQYF. The CDR3 DNA reads TGTGCCTGGAGTCGTCCAGCGGGGACCCAGTACTTC.

In its sample, this clonotype was seen a few times. The chain couples TRBV7-2 to TRBJ2-4; possibly TRBD2 for D (5 bases). The V end was cut by 3 bases, the J end by 5 bases, with 11 bases between. Germline loops: CDR1 SGHTA, CDR2 FQGNSA. CDR3 size: 14 residues. CDR3 region: CASSFWTGENIQYF. CDR3 bases: TGTGCCAGCAGCTTTTGGACTGGAGAAAACATTCAGTACTTC.

The V gene is TRBV6-5, the J gene TRBJ2-7; 14 bases are a match to TRBD2. The trim removed 6 bases at V and 0 bases at J, leaving 1 base unmatched. CDR1 and CDR2 (germline): MNHEY, SVGAGI. This CDR3 has 15 amino acids. This CDR3 is CASRTSGGGSYEQYF. In DNA form, the CDR3 reads TGTGCCAGCAGGACTAGCGGGGGGGGCTCCTACGAGCAGTACTTC.

This clonotype was picked up a small number of times. The chain links TRBV11-3 to TRBJ2-1; the match to TRBD1 covers 10 bases. Germline V gene sequence: CDR1 SGHNT, CDR2 YENEEA. There are 16 residues in the CDR3. V was clipped by 4 bases and J by 2 bases; unmatched bases: 5. CDR3 sequence reads: CASSYGTGETYNEQFF. The CDR3 DNA sequence: TGTGCCAGCAGCTACGGGACAGGGGAAACCTACAATGAGCAGTTCTTC. The complete variable domain, with remaining parts taken from reference TRBV11-3 and TRBJ2-1, reads EAGVVQSPRYKIIEKKQPVAFWCNPISGHNTLYWYLQNLGQGPELLIRYENEEAVDDSQLPKDRFSAERLKGVDSTLKIQPAELGDSAVYLCASSYGTGETYNEQFFGPGTRLTVL.

This clonotype was counted once. The V call is TRBV10-3, the J call TRBJ2-4; D unclear. Trimming removed 0 bases from V and 3 bases from J, with 18 bases in between. This CDR3 spans 18 amino acids. Germline CDR1 and CDR2: ENHRY and SYGVKD. CDR3 amino acids: CAISESVGGGVGKNIQYF. The DNA for the CDR3 is TGTGCCATCAGTGAGTCGGTGGGCGGTGGGGTAGGCAAAAACATTCAGTACTTC.

This clonotype has just a few counts. This chain links TRBV9 with TRBJ2-5; weak D call: TRBD2 (6 bases). Per germline, CDR1 SGDLS and CDR2 YYNGEE. The CDR3 has 14 amino acids. Trimming left V 4 bases short and J 2 bases short, with 12 bases between. CDR3 sequence: CASSFGTGQETQYF. The CDR3 bases are TGTGCCAGCAGCTTCGGGACTGGGCAAGAGACCCAGTACTTC.

The gene calls are TRBV5-1 and TRBJ2-1; D possibly corresponds to TRBD2 (6 bases). This CDR3 contains 15 residues. V lost 4 bases and J 5 bases, leaving 16 bases between the germline ends. Germline loops: CDR1 SGHRS, CDR2 YFSETQ. As DNA, the CDR3 is TGCGCCAGCAGCCTTGGGGGGAGTCGCAACAATGAGCAGTTCTTC. This translates into CASSLGGSRNNEQFF.

In its sample, this clonotype was seen a few times. The rearrangement links TRBV6-2 or TRBV6-3 to TRBJ2-5; D tentatively fits TRBD1 or TRBD2 (5 bases each). The CDR3 runs 14 residues. The germline CDR1 and CDR2 sequences are MNHEY and SVGEGT. V lost 7 bases and J 5 bases, leaving 17 bases between the germline ends. The CDR3 loop is CASNDRGAEETQYF. DNA for the CDR3: TGTGCCAGCAACGATAGAGGGGCGGAGGAGACCCAGTACTTC.

The chain employs TRBV5-4 and TRBJ2-3, with 12 bases identical to TRBD2. The J segment lost 6 bases and the V segment lost 3 bases, leaving 17 bases of the junction unmatched. The CDR3 extends over 19 amino acids. Germline V CDR1 and CDR2: SGHNT, YYREEE (reference sequence). In nucleotides, the CDR3 is TGTGCCAGCAGCTCCCTGCCGGGCAGCGGACTAGCGGGACGGGATACGCAGTATTTT. This sequence encodes CASSSLPGSGLAGRDTQYF.

The sample holds a few counts of this clonotype. This chain links TRBV2 with TRBJ2-2; 8 positions match TRBD2. The germline CDR1 and CDR2 sequences are SNHLY and FYNNEI. With 6 bases clipped from V and 1 base from J, the junction kept 10 bases outside the gene matches. The CDR3 loop spans 17 amino acids. The CDR3 loop is CASSRGLREGNTGELFF. The CDR3 DNA follows: TGTGCCAGCAGCCGGGGTTTACGGGAGGGGAACACCGGGGAGCTGTTTTTT.

The chain recombines TRBV18 with TRBJ2-1; 7 bases map to TRBD2. Per germline, CDR1 KGHSH and CDR2 LQKENI. The CDR3 has 12 amino acids. V shed 5 bases, J shed 10 bases, and the junction held 5 bases outside the gene matches. This CDR3 reads CASSFSSGEQFF. The CDR3 DNA follows: TGTGCCAGCTCATTTTCTAGCGGAGAGCAGTTCTTC.

The V call is TRBV6-2 or TRBV6-3, the J call TRBJ2-2; TRBD1 aligns across 7 bases. CDR3 size: 18 residues. The junction had 10 bases not matched to a gene; V was cut back by 2 bases and J by 1 base. From germline, CDR1 is MNHEY and CDR2 SVGEGT. CDR3 in DNA: TGTGCCAGCAGTTACGAAGGAAGAGGGGGCAAGAACACCGGGGAGCTGTTTTTT. Amino acids: CASSYEGRGGKNTGELFF.

In its sample, this clonotype was seen a few times. The V and J genes are TRBV7-2 and TRBJ2-7, with 13 bases aligning to TRBD2. The ends lost 5 bases at V and 5 bases at J; junction bases unmatched: 9. The CDR3 extends over 16 amino acids. Germline V CDR1 and CDR2: SGHTA, FQGNSA. Here the CDR3 DNA reads TGTGCCAGCAGCCCCCCGACTAGCGGGAGGTCTGACGAGCAGTACTTC. It codes for CASSPPTSGRSDEQYF.

The V gene is TRBV14, the J gene TRBJ2-2, with D maybe TRBD1 (6 bases). Trimming removed 4 bases from V and 3 bases from J, with 18 bases in between. CDR3 length: 17 residues. In germline, CDR1 is SGHDN, CDR2 FVKESK. The CDR3 here is CASSLTQQGRYTGELFF. The CDR3 DNA is TGTGCCAGCAGCCTCACGCAACAGGGAAGGTACACCGGGGAGCTGTTTTTT.

The chain couples TRBV5-1 to TRBJ1-2; D may be TRBD1 (6 bases). Per germline, CDR1 SGHRS and CDR2 YFSETQ. The V and J ends lost 4 bases and 6 bases respectively, with 16 bases between them. This CDR3 contains 14 residues. The CDR3 sequence is CASSPSSGVNGYTF. CDR3 coding DNA: TGCGCCAGCAGCCCATCATCAGGGGTGAATGGCTACACCTTC.

This clonotype showed up just a few times. The gene calls are TRBV20-1 and TRBJ1-6; 8 nucleotides match TRBD1. CDR3 length equals 15 residues. Germline CDR1 is DFQATT and CDR2 is SNEGSKA (reference sequence). The ends lost 4 bases at V and 4 bases at J; junction bases unmatched: 6. DNA of the CDR3: TGCAGTGCTAAGCCTTGGACAGGGTATAATTCACCCCTCCACTTT. Protein: CSAKPWTGYNSPLHF.

The chain combines TRBV2 with TRBJ1-2; D is uncertain. V lost 2 bases and J 6 bases, leaving 10 bases between the germline ends. The CDR3 extends over 13 amino acids. Per the germline V gene, CDR1 is SNHLY and CDR2 is FYNNEI. In DNA form, the CDR3 reads TGTGCCAGCAGTGAATCGTGGGCGGATGGCTACACCTTC. Its translation: CASSESWADGYTF.

CDR3 residues: CASLPLADTQYF. In DNA, the CDR3 is TGTGCCAGTCTCCCCCTGGCAGATACGCAGTATTTT. The chain uses TRBV2 and TRBJ2-3; no clear D gene. The germline V gene has CDR1 SNHLY and CDR2 FYNNEI. V lost 9 bases and J 4 bases, leaving 11 bases between the germline ends. The CDR3 spans 12 residues.

This clonotype was detected only a few times. V gene TRBV11-3 combines with J gene TRBJ2-7, with TRBD2 matching over 9 bases. Looked up from germline, CDR1 is SGHNT and CDR2 is YENEEA. The trim removed 2 bases at V and 7 bases at J, leaving 6 bases unmatched. This CDR3 has 14 residues. The CDR3 DNA reads as TGTGCCAGCAGCTTATACTCGAGCGGGGGGGAGCAGTACTTC. This sequence encodes CASSLYSSGGEQYF.

The V gene is TRBV7-9, the J gene TRBJ2-1; 7 bases line up with TRBD2. The junction had 7 bases not matched to a gene; V was cut back by 1 base and J by 1 base. The CDR3 consists of 17 residues. CDR1 is SEHNR, CDR2 FQNEAQ, per germline (reference sequence). The CDR3 DNA is TGTGCCAGCAGCTTAGGCTCGGCGGGAGAATCCTACAATGAGCAGTTCTTC. This translates into CASSLGSAGESYNEQFF.

This clonotype was detected a few times. The gene calls are TRBV20-1 and TRBJ2-5; TRBD1 is a possible D gene (5 bases). Germline V lookup: CDR1 DFQATT, CDR2 SNEGSKA (reference sequence). The ends were cut back, 3 bases at V and 1 base at J, with 9 bases in the middle. The CDR3 length is 13 residues. The CDR3 spells CSASRQTQETQYF. In DNA form, the CDR3 reads TGCAGTGCTAGTAGACAGACCCAAGAGACCCAGTACTTC.

This clonotype was detected only a few times. This chain links TRBV7-6 with TRBJ2-3, with 8 bases fitting TRBD1. The CDR3 is 18 amino acids. CDR1 is SGHVS and CDR2 is FNYEAQ in the germline V gene. Trimming cost V 5 bases and J 0 bases; bases outside gene matches: 13. The CDR3 is CASSTLPGQGSSTDTQYF. CDR3 DNA: TGTGCCAGCAGCACGCTACCCGGACAGGGCTCTAGCACAGATACGCAGTATTTT. The full variable domain, rest sourced from reference TRBV7-6 and TRBJ2-3, is GAGVSQSPRYKVTKRGQDVALRCDPISGHVSLYWYRQALGQGPEFLTYFNYEAQQDKSGLPNDRFSAERPEGSISTLTIQRTEQRDSAMYRCASSTLPGQGSSTDTQYFGPGTRLTVL.

This clonotype showed up just a few times. The genes are TRBV25-1 and TRBJ2-7, with D perhaps matching TRBD2 (5 bases). The germline V gene has CDR1 MGHDK and CDR2 SYGVNS. Between the trimmed V and J ends, which lost 6 bases and 2 bases, there was a span of 11 bases. CDR3 size: 13 residues. The CDR3 DNA sequence: TGTGCCAGCAGCGGGGTATTAGCCTACGAGCAGTACTTC. It codes for CASSGVLAYEQYF.

The chain carries TRBV20-1 and TRBJ2-7; D not certain. The V gene lost 6 bases and the J gene lost 3 bases, with 15 bases spanning the gap. The CDR3 has 13 residues. Germline CDR1 is DFQATT and CDR2 is SNEGSKA (reference sequence). CDR3: CSASKQTNYEQYF. The CDR3, as DNA: TGCAGTGCGTCGAAACAGACCAACTACGAGCAGTACTTC.

This clonotype showed up just a few times. The chain couples TRBV7-9 to TRBJ1-1, with D unclear. The germline gives CDR1 SEHNR, CDR2 FQNEAQ (reference sequence). Trimming stripped 5 bases from V and 0 bases from J, with 10 bases between. This CDR3 region has 14 residues. In DNA form, the CDR3 reads TGTGCCAGCAGCCCCCAGGACCTGAACACTGAAGCTTTCTTT. Its translation is CASSPQDLNTEAFF.